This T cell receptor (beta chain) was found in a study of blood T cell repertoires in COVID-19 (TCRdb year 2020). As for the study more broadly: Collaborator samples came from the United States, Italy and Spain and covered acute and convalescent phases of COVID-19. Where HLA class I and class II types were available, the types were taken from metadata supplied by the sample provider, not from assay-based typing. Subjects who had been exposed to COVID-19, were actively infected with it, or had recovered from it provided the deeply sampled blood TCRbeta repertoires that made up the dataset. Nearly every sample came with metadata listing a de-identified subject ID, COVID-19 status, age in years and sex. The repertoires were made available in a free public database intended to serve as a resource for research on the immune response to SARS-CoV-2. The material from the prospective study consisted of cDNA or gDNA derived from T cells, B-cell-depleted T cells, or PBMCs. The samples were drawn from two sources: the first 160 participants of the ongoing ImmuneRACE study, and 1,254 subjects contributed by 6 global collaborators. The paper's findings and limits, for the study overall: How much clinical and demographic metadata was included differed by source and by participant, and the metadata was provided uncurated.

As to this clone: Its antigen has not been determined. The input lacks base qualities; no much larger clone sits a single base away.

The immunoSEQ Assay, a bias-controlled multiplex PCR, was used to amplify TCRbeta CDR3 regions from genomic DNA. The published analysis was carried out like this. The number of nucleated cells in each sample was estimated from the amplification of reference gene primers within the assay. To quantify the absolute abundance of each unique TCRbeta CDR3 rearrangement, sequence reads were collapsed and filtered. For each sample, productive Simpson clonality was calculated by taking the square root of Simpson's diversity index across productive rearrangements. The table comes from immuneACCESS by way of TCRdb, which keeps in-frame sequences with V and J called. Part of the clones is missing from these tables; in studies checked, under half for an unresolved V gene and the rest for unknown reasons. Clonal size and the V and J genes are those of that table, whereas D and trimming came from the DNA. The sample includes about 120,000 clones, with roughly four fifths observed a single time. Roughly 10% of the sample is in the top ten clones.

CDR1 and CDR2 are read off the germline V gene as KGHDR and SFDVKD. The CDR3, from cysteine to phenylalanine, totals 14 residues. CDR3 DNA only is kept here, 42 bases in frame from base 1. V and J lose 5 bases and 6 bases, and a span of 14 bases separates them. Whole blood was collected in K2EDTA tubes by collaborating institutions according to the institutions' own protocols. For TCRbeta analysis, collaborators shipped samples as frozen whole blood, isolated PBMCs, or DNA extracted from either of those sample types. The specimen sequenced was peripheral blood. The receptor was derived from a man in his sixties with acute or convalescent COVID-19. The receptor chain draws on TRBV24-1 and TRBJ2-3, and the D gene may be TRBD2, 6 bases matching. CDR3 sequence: CATSGEVTMDTQYF. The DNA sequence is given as TGTGCCACCAGTGGGGAGGTCACCATGGATACGCAGTATTTT.